Below, 26 T cell receptor beta chains from the same sample are listed, as sequenced in a study of CD8+ T cells in alopecia areata. Extracted from the samples, RNA was reverse transcribed into cDNA to serve as the sequencing template. Profiling relied on immunoSEQ multiplex PCR, and the TCRdb table lists in-frame clones only, not all of them. This sample has under 350,000 clones and no singletons, with less than 1.5% in the ten largest. Markers used for sorting pooled cutaneous lymph node cells were CD4, CD8alpha, NKG2D, NKG2ACE and others. Sample: CD4+ T cells sorted from a lymph node. The source is a C3H/HeJ mouse with alopecia areata. Strain haplotype (MHC): H2-k.

This clone showed up just a few times. Genes here carry mouse names. Other DNA sequences in this sample translate to the same CDR3. The CDR3 sequence is CASSPQGAETLYF. The part of the CDR3 DNA that was read is TGTGCCAGCAGTCCCCAGGGGGCAGAA. The chain joins TRBV13-1 to TRBJ2-3; the D gene is possibly TRBD1 (6 bases). With the read ending 4 residues before the CDR3 end, the germline J gene is used to fill in that end. The length of the CDR3 is 13 residues. CDR1 and CDR2 (germline): NSHNY, SYGAGN. V was trimmed by 4 bases and J by 3 bases, leaving 9 bases between them.

With respect to this clone: The genes are named according to mouse. The CDR3 extends 4 residues past the end of the read, so its final part is completed from the germline J gene. The chain has TRBV14 and TRBJ2-1, with 10 bases identical to TRBD1. Germline V CDR1 and CDR2: SGHDT, FRDEAV. Trimming took 2 bases from V and 4 from J; bases not matched to a gene: 3. The CDR3 length is 15 residues. CDR3 DNA, as far as it was read: TGTGCCAGCAGTTTGGGGGACAGGGGTTATGCT. This gives the protein CASSLGDRGYA. The whole CDR3 protein reads CASSLGDRGYAEQFF.

As concerns this clone: The listed genes are named as in mouse. Read coverage stops 4 residues before the CDR3 terminus; the germline J gene supplies the remainder. The identical CDR3 is also encoded by other nucleotide sequences in the sample. The chain has TRBV13-2 and TRBJ2-1; TRBD1 might be the D (5 bases). Trimming removed 2 bases from V and 0 bases from J, with 6 bases in between. In germline, CDR1 is NNHNN, CDR2 SYGAGS (reference sequence). This CDR3 has 14 residues. CDR3 amino acids: CASGEGVNYAEQFF. Partial CDR3 DNA: TGTGCCAGCGGTGAAGGGGTTAACTATGCT.

With respect to this clone: These gene names are mouse names. The read comes to an end 4 residues before the CDR3 does, leaving the germline J gene to fill in the end. The rearrangement joins TRBV1 to TRBJ2-3; 7 positions match TRBD2. The CDR3 length is 16 residues. Looked up from germline, CDR1 is NSQYPW and CDR2 is LRSPGD (reference sequence). J was trimmed by 1 base and V by 0 bases; bases with no gene match: 4. CDR3: CTCSADVLGGAETLYF. The sequenced part of the CDR3 DNA is TGCACCTGCAGTGCAGATGTGCTGGGGGGTGCAGAA.

This clone was detected only a few times. Genes and germline come from the mouse. The read falls 4 residues short of the CDR3 end, and the missing part is taken from the germline J gene. The chain recombines TRBV13-3 with TRBJ2-3; a weak D match, TRBD1 (5 bases). Looked up from germline, CDR1 is NNHDY and CDR2 is SYVADS. The germline V and J ends were trimmed by 6 bases and 3 bases, with 11 bases remaining between them. The CDR3 totals 13 residues. Incomplete CDR3 DNA: TGTGCCAGCAAGGCGCAGGGAGCAGAA. Protein product: CASKAQGAE. The whole CDR3 reads CASKAQGAETLYF.

Regarding this clone: Any gene name here is a mouse gene name. Read data end 3 residues before the CDR3 end; the end is taken from the germline J gene. Other DNA sequences of this sample code for an identical CDR3. The chain has TRBV1 and TRBJ1-6, with D maybe TRBD1 (6 bases). TRBJ1-6 is marked as an open reading frame, function uncertain. The CDR3 runs to 18 residues. Trimming took off 0 bases at V and 4 bases at J, with 16 bases between the two ends. Germline V gene sequence: CDR1 NSQYPW, CDR2 LRSPGD (reference sequence). This CDR3 reads CTCSADRGGPSYNSPLYF. The part of the CDR3 DNA that was read is TGCACCTGCAGTGCAGATCGAGGGGGGCCTTCTTATAATTCGCCC.

Of note for this clone: This clone may be a read error of a much larger clone one base away. Gene names and germline match the mouse. The sequenced fragment ends 4 residues before the CDR3 boundary, so the rest is inferred from the germline J gene. The J gene is TRBJ2-2, the V gene TRBV13-3, with 10 nucleotides matching TRBD1. Germline loops: CDR1 NNHDY, CDR2 SYVADS. This CDR3 comprises 15 residues. With 3 bases clipped from V and 2 bases from J, the junction kept 1 base outside the gene matches. CDR3 bases read: TGTGCCAGCAGTGCGGACAGGGGGAACACCGGG. This translates into CASSADRGNTG. The CDR3 reads in full as CASSADRGNTGQLYF.

In this sample, this clone turned up a few times. The gene names given are mouse names. Read data end 4 residues before the CDR3 end; the end is taken from the germline J gene. This chain uses TRBV19 with TRBJ2-2, with D tentatively TRBD1 (6 bases). CDR1 FNHDT and CDR2 SITEND come from the germline V gene (reference sequence). The CDR3 length is 16 residues. The V gene lost 4 bases and the J gene lost 0 bases, with 13 bases spanning the gap. The sequenced CDR3 bases are TGTGCCAGCAGTCCAAGGGACAATGCAAACACCGGG. It specifies CASSPRDNANTG. The whole CDR3 region reads CASSPRDNANTGQLYF.

This clone was detected only a few times. A much larger clone is a single base away; this may be a read error. The gene symbols are mouse symbols. Other DNA sequences of this sample code for an identical CDR3. The covered CDR3 bases are TGTGCCAGCAGCCAAGCCGGGACAGGGGGCACA. Translation gives CASSQAGTGGT. From start to end, the CDR3 is CASSQAGTGGTEVFF. The chain joins TRBV5 to TRBJ1-1; 11 bases line up with TRBD1. The CDR3 end falls 4 residues outside the read, so it is completed with the germline J gene. CDR3 length equals 15 residues. Trimming at V came to 1 base and at J to 4 bases, leaving 2 bases not matched to a gene. Germline CDR1 and CDR2: LGHNA and YNLKQL (reference sequence).

This clone has more than one count but fewer than ten. Gene labels here are mouse ones. Distinct nucleotide sequences in the sample also encode this CDR3. Partial CDR3 DNA: TGTGCCAGCAGCCAGGACTGGGGGGGCGAAGAC. The encoded protein is CASSQDWGGED. The CDR3 in full is CASSQDWGGEDTQYF. The chain links TRBV5 to TRBJ2-5; 13 positions agree with TRBD2. The CDR3 extends 4 residues past the end of the read, so its final part is completed from the germline J gene. Germline CDR1 LGHNA, CDR2 YNLKQL (reference sequence). The CDR3 has 15 residues.

This clone appeared a few times. Gene names and germline match the mouse. Coverage ceases 4 residues before the CDR3 finishes, and the germline J gene fills in the end. The chain employs TRBV19 and TRBJ2-3; 8 positions match TRBD1. The junction had 2 bases not matched to a gene; V was cut back by 0 bases and J by 2 bases. Germline V gives CDR1 FNHDT, CDR2 SITEND (reference sequence). CDR3 size: 15 residues. The CDR3: CASSIGTGFAETLYF. The part of the CDR3 DNA that was read is TGTGCCAGCAGTATAGGGACAGGGTTTGCAGAA.

This clone showed up just a few times. Mouse gene names and germline throughout. The observed sequence ends 4 residues before the CDR3 terminus, with the missing tail filled in from the germline J gene. This rearrangement joins TRBV13-3 to TRBJ2-5; 7 bases map to TRBD2. The germline gives CDR1 NNHDY, CDR2 SYVADS. CDR3 length equals 14 residues. The CDR3 loop reads CASSDPGGEDTQYF. The DNA read from the CDR3 is TGTGCCAGCAGTGATCCGGGGGGGGAAGAC.

As regards this clone: Germline and genes: mouse. Coverage ceases 4 residues before the CDR3 finishes, and the germline J gene fills in the end. The rearrangement joins TRBV13-3 to TRBJ2-1; 9 positions agree with TRBD1. This CDR3 region has 13 residues. Germline CDR1 NNHDY, CDR2 SYVADS. CDR3 residues: CASSGDRVAEQFF. The DNA read from the CDR3 is TGTGCCAGCAGTGGGGACAGGGTGGCT.

The table lists this clone with a few counts. Gene names refer to mouse genes. The CDR3 end is not reached by the read, which stops 4 residues before it; the germline J gene fills it in. This chain connects TRBV13-1 to TRBJ2-2; tentative D call: TRBD2 (6 bases). V dropped 2 bases and J dropped 0 bases, with 11 bases sitting between them. This CDR3 spans 16 amino acids. In germline, CDR1 is NSHNY, CDR2 SYGAGN. This CDR3 reads CASSDTGPSNTGQLYF. The sequenced CDR3 bases are TGTGCCAGCAGTGACACTGGGCCCTCAAACACCGGG.

This clone has at least ten counts. Genes and germline are mouse. The read gets to within 4 residues of the CDR3 end, and the germline J gene fills in the rest. This same CDR3 is encoded by further DNA sequences in the sample. This chain uses TRBV31 with TRBJ2-3; D is tentatively TRBD1 or TRBD2 (5 bases each). Germline assignment: CDR1 GKSSPN and CDR2 SITVG. The CDR3 extends over 14 amino acids. Trimming shortened V by 0 bases and J by 0 bases, and 7 bases separated the two germline ends. The sequenced part of the CDR3 DNA is TGTGCCTGGAGTCTGGGGGTTAGTGCAGAA. Translating gives CAWSLGVSAE. The entire CDR3 sequence reads CAWSLGVSAETLYF.

As for this clone: Each gene name is a mouse one. The CDR3 is cut off 4 residues early in the read; its end comes from the germline J gene. In the same sample, other DNA sequences code for this CDR3. The chain is built from TRBV19 and TRBJ2-7, with 8 bases identical to TRBD1. This CDR3 spans 12 amino acids. CDR1 is FNHDT and CDR2 is SITEND in the germline V gene (reference sequence). Incomplete CDR3 DNA: TGTGCCAGCAGACGACAGGGGTAT. Its translation: CASRRQGY. The whole CDR3 reads CASRRQGYEQYF.

As to this clone: Here the gene names and germline are mouse. The read stops 4 residues short of the end of the CDR3; the missing end is completed from the germline J gene. The rearrangement uses TRBV13-1 and TRBJ2-1, with 7 bases fitting TRBD1. Per the germline V gene, CDR1 is NSHNY and CDR2 is SYGAGN. Trimming removed 2 bases from V and 0 bases from J; junction bases left unmatched: 2. The CDR3 covers 15 residues. The CDR3 region is CASSEGQYNYAEQFF. CDR3 DNA, as far as it was read: TGTGCCAGCAGTGAGGGACAGTATAACTATGCT.

Notes on this clone: The gene names given are mouse names. The read stops 4 residues short of the end of the CDR3; the missing end is completed from the germline J gene. The V call is TRBV13-3, the J call TRBJ2-1; D is possibly TRBD1 (6 bases). V was pared by 2 bases and J by 6 bases, with 9 bases between. The CDR3 is 13 amino acids. The germline V gene has CDR1 NNHDY and CDR2 SYVADS. CDR3: CASSDQQGAEQFF. The covered CDR3 bases are TGTGCCAGCAGTGACCAACAGGGTGCT.

This clone was counted a few times. Germline and genes here are mouse. Other nucleotide sequences in the sample specify the same CDR3. The CDR3 bases that were read are TGCACCTGCAGTGCAGGACAAAAT. Translating it yields CTCSAGQN. The full CDR3 protein reads CTCSAGQNEQYF. The chain uses TRBV1 and TRBJ2-7; unclear D gene. The read terminates 4 residues before the CDR3 end, so the remaining end is supplied by the germline J gene. CDR1 is NSQYPW, CDR2 LRSPGD, per germline (reference sequence). There are 12 residues in the CDR3.

This clone was seen only a few times. Here the gene names and germline are mouse. Sequencing ends 4 residues short of the CDR3 end; the germline J gene provides the rest. V and J are TRBV5 and TRBJ2-7; TRBD2 matches at 8 bases. Germline V gene data show CDR1 as LGHNA and CDR2 as YNLKQL (reference sequence). The CDR3 spans 13 residues. The DNA read from the CDR3 is TGTGCCAGCAGCCAAGTGGGGGGGGAT. Encoded protein: CASSQVGGD. The whole CDR3 is CASSQVGGDEQYF.

This clone has more than one count but fewer than ten. The gene names given are mouse names. The read gets to within 4 residues of the CDR3 end, and the germline J gene fills in the rest. The rearrangement links TRBV13-1 to TRBJ2-1; possibly TRBD1 for D (6 bases). V lost 2 bases and J 5 bases, leaving 8 bases between the germline ends. CDR1 and CDR2 (germline): NSHNY, SYGAGN. The length of the CDR3 is 13 residues. CDR3 sequence reads: CASSDRGNAEQFF. The DNA read from the CDR3 is TGTGCCAGCAGTGACAGGGGTAATGCT.

This clone was seen a handful of times. The genes are named according to mouse. The CDR3 extends 4 residues past the end of the read, so its final part is completed from the germline J gene. The chain carries TRBV13-2 and TRBJ1-2, with 10 positions matching TRBD1. The CDR3 runs to 15 residues. Per the germline V gene, CDR1 is NNHNN and CDR2 is SYGAGS (reference sequence). Trimming cost V 5 bases and J 0 bases; bases outside gene matches: 4. The CDR3 protein is CASGDRGVANSDYTF. The sequenced CDR3 bases are TGTGCCAGCGGGGACAGGGGGGTTGCAAACTCC.

This clone has at least ten counts. Mouse names are used for the genes. The DNA ends 4 residues before the CDR3 does, and the rest of the CDR3 is filled in from the germline J gene. Other DNA sequences in this specimen translate into the identical CDR3. The chain couples TRBV13-1 to TRBJ2-1; D unresolved. The CDR3 spans 13 residues. Germline values: CDR1 NSHNY, CDR2 SYGAGN. Trimming pared 5 bases from V and 0 bases from J, leaving 6 bases between. CDR3 protein: CASRQDNYAEQFF. Incomplete CDR3 DNA: TGTGCCAGCAGGCAGGATAACTATGCT.

Comment on this clone: Each gene name is a mouse one. The read halts 4 residues ahead of the CDR3 end, with the missing end drawn from the germline J gene. The chain links TRBV13-1 to TRBJ2-3; 13 bases map to TRBD2. V shed 3 bases and J 4 bases; nucleotides not matched to a gene: 5. CDR1 and CDR2 (germline): NSHNY, SYGAGN. CDR3 length equals 16 residues. The CDR3 loop reads CASSAGLGGTSETLYF. CDR3 DNA (partial): TGTGCCAGCAGTGCGGGACTGGGGGGGACCTCAGAA.

This clone was seen ten or more times. Genes here carry mouse names. The CDR3 region is CASSSSWGRAETLYF. CDR3 DNA (partial): TGTGCTAGCAGTAGCTCCTGGGGGAGGGCAGAA. The rearrangement uses TRBV17 and TRBJ2-3, with 7 bases lining up with TRBD2. The sequenced fragment ends 4 residues before the CDR3 boundary, so the rest is inferred from the germline J gene. The trim removed 3 bases at V and 3 bases at J, leaving 6 bases unmatched. The germline gives CDR1 MNHDT, CDR2 YYDKIL. The CDR3 loop spans 15 amino acids.

This clone was counted between two and nine times. Genes and germline are mouse. The DNA ends 4 residues before the CDR3 does, and the rest of the CDR3 is filled in from the germline J gene. The rearrangement joins TRBV5 to TRBJ2-1; D remains unclear. Trimming removed 4 bases from V and 1 base from J, with 8 bases in between. In germline, CDR1 is LGHNA, CDR2 YNLKQL (reference sequence). The CDR3 consists of 14 residues. Incomplete CDR3 DNA: TGTGCCAGCAGCCCCAGGCCGAACTATGCT. Translated: CASSPRPNYA. The whole CDR3 reads CASSPRPNYAEQFF.